This record concerns one T cell receptor beta chain sequence. What it recognizes is unknown. This sample is drawn from a study of shared clonotypes between healthy human individuals. TCRdb keeps only in-frame clones here, not all; method: immunoSEQ multiplex PCR. Found here are 900,000 to 1,200,000 clones, 70% to 80% of them singletons; the top ten hold 0.55% to 0.7%. Study results and limitations: Around 4.9% of naive CD4 clonotypes were shared across four donors.

This CDR3 spans 14 amino acids. Sequences were obtained from memory CD4+ T cells from PBMCs. Subset specified: CD45RA-negative fraction. The rearrangement uses TRBV7-5 and TRBJ2-1; the table's D call TRBD2 went unverified against the DNA. TRBV7-5 is labeled a pseudogene. The TCR sequence derives from a man aged 18-30 years in good health. Some clones in this sample may be carry-over from other donors' samples. CDR3 in amino acids: CVRSSGTSGNEQFF. The CDR3 DNA sequence: TGTGTCAGAAGCTCCGGGACTAGCGGGAATGAGCAGTTCTTC.